This TCR beta chain was profiled in a study of beta chain features in type 1 diabetes. The J segment lost 1 base and the V segment lost 7 bases, leaving 4 bases of the junction unmatched. This CDR3 region has 14 residues. Study results and limitations: In comparison with healthy donors, patients had naive, central memory and Treg TCRB repertoires that appeared more similar.

The study reverse transcribed the entire isolated RNA, so it sequenced expressed TCRB transcripts. Profiled with immunoSEQ multiplex PCR; TCRdb holds only in-frame clones, not every one. The sample includes some 900,000 clones, roughly 17% of them seen just once. In its sample, this clone was seen a few times. Its antigen is not known. Sequencing input: naive CD4+ T cells from blood. This clonotype was sampled from a woman between 18 and 29 years old in good health. This chain uses TRBV23-1 with TRBJ2-1, with 7 bases identical to TRBD1. TRBV23-1 is an ORF for which the function is uncertain. CDR3 nucleotides: TGCGCCAGCATAACAGGGGATTCCTACAATGAGCAGTTCTTC. It yields the protein CASITGDSYNEQFF.